This entry features one T cell receptor (beta chain) sequence. As yet, its antigen is unknown. The sample originates from a study of PD-1 blockade in classical Hodgkin lymphoma. Study overall: Patients were infused with nivolumab 3 mg/kg every 2 weeks. Whole-study results and caveats: Exclusion was the outcome for patients who began nivolumab under 1 year after ASCT. Reports indicated that newly diagnosed patients had lower baseline TCR diversity than healthy donors did.

Between the trimmed V and J ends, which lost 3 bases and 6 bases, there was a span of 6 bases. The V gene's germline CDR1 is LNHDA and CDR2 SQIVND (reference sequence). This CDR3 has 11 amino acids. Clones were sequenced by immunoSEQ multiplex PCR, and TCRdb holds only the in-frame ones, with some missing. The sample has about 4,300 clones, around three fifths seen once. Every patient experienced relapse after autologous stem cell transplantation, and brentuximab vedotin exposure varied. The material was peripheral blood mononuclear cells (PBMCs), obtained at baseline. This rearrangement joins TRBV19 to TRBJ2-7; the D is unclear. This TCR derives from a human donor with classical Hodgkin lymphoma. CDR3 sequence reads: CASSMNSEQYF. For the CDR3, the DNA is TGTGCCAGTAGTATGAATAGCGAGCAGTACTTC.